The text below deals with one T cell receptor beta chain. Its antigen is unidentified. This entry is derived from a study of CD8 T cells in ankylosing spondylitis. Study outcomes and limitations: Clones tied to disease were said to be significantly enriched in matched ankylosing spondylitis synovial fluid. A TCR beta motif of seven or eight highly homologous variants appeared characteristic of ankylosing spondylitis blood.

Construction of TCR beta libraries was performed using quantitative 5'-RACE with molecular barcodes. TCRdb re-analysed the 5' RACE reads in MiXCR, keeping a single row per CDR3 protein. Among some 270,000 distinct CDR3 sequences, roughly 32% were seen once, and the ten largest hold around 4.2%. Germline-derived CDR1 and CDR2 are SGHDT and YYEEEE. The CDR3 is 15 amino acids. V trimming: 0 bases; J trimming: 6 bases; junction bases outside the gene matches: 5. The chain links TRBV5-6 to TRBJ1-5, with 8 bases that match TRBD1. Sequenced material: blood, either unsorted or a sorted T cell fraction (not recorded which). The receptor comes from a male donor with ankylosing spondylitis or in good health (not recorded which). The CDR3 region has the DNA TGTGCCAGCAGCTTGGGTTGGACAGGGATTCAGCCCCAGCATTTT. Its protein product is CASSLGWTGIQPQHF.